One and the same sample provided the 32 T cell receptor beta chains below, sequenced in a study of early T cells in non-severe SARS-CoV-2 infection. MiXCR, run by TCRdb on the 5' RACE reads, gives a single entry per CDR3 protein. Of roughly 70,000 distinct CDR3 sequences in the sample, roughly 18% were seen once. Specimen: whole blood, collected at baseline. Receptor source: an adult who was a healthcare worker with PCR-confirmed SARS-CoV-2 infection or an uninfected control (not recorded which).

This clonotype appeared many times. The chain joins TRBV7-6 to TRBJ1-2; 9 nucleotides match TRBD1. CDR3 length equals 15 residues. V was pared by 2 bases and J by 4 bases, with 5 bases of the junction left unmatched. CDR1 is SGHVS and CDR2 is FNYEAQ in the germline V gene. CDR3 DNA sequence: TGTGCCAGCAGCTTAAACCGGGGACAGGGCTATGGCTACACCTTC. Its protein is CASSLNRGQGYGYTF.

The V call is TRBV20-1, the J call TRBJ2-5; 8 bases map to TRBD1. The germline CDR1 and CDR2 sequences are DFQATT and SNEGSKA (reference sequence). J lost 4 bases, V lost 0 bases, and 13 bases had no gene match. This CDR3 comprises 17 residues. The DNA of the CDR3 is TGCAGTGCTAGAGACGCAGGGGGCCGGGGTGTGCGAGAGACCCAGTACTTC. Translating gives CSARDAGGRGVRETQYF.

This clonotype appeared a few times. The chain couples TRBV12-3 or TRBV12-4 to TRBJ2-5; 8 bases fit TRBD1. The V gene end was trimmed by 5 bases and the J gene end by 3 bases; junction bases not matched to a gene: 11. CDR3 length: 16 amino acids. CDR3 coding DNA: TGTGCCAGCAGTCCCCATAGGACAGGGCGTAAAGAGACCCAGTACTTC. Translation: CASSPHRTGRKETQYF.

The chain uses TRBV5-1 and TRBJ2-7, with TRBD1 matching over 8 bases. CDR3 size: 16 residues. J was trimmed by 0 bases and V by 2 bases; bases with no gene match: 7. The germline CDR1 and CDR2 sequences are SGHRS and YFSETQ. The CDR3 DNA is TGCGCCAGCAGCTTTGGCCCAGGGGGCAGCTCCTACGAGCAGTACTTC. Translated: CASSFGPGGSSYEQYF.

V is TRBV6-4 and J is TRBJ2-1, with 8 bases matching TRBD1. The V segment lost 0 bases and the J segment 3 bases; nucleotides outside the gene matches: 1. The CDR3 has 15 residues. CDR1 is MRHNA and CDR2 is SNTAGT in the germline V gene. In DNA, the CDR3 is TGTGCCAGCAGTGACTCAACAGGGGGCTACAATGAGCAGTTCTTC. Encoded protein: CASSDSTGGYNEQFF.

This chain links TRBV29-1 with TRBJ2-2; D is uncertain. Germline V lookup: CDR1 SQVTM, CDR2 ANQGSEA. The CDR3 contains 13 residues. With 7 bases removed from V and 3 bases from J, the gap between germline ends came to 12 bases. CDR3 residues: CSAEMDDTGELFF. The CDR3 DNA is TGCAGCGCTGAGATGGACGACACCGGGGAGCTGTTTTTT.

The chain employs TRBV10-3 and TRBJ2-3, with D unclear. This CDR3 contains 13 residues. Germline V CDR1 and CDR2: ENHRY, SYGVKD. V was shortened by 3 bases and J by 1 base, with 5 bases between the two germline ends. Written as DNA, the CDR3 is TGTGCCATCAGTGATGCGGGCACAGATACGCAGTATTTT. Translation gives CAISDAGTDTQYF.

The rearrangement links TRBV4-2 to TRBJ2-3; TRBD1 is a possible D gene (6 bases). The CDR3 is made up of 14 amino acids. Germline loops: CDR1 LGHNA, CDR2 YNFKEQ. V shed 0 bases and J shed 6 bases, with 10 bases lying between them. The CDR3 here is CASSQDGTMDTQYF. CDR3 sequence (DNA): TGTGCCAGCAGCCAAGACGGGACAATGGATACGCAGTATTTT.

This clonotype has more than one count but fewer than ten. The chain uses TRBV27 and TRBJ1-6; TRBD1 matches at 9 bases. There are 18 residues in the CDR3. The V gene's germline CDR1 is MNHEY and CDR2 SMNVEV (reference sequence). The junction had 19 bases not matched to a gene; V was cut back by 7 bases and J by 9 bases. The CDR3 nucleotides are TGTGCCAGCACCACACCCCCCCCGGGGACAGGGATAGGTTCACCCCTCCACTTT. It encodes CASTTPPPGTGIGSPLHF.

The chain recombines TRBV6-5 with TRBJ2-1; D not resolved. Trimming pared 2 bases from V and 9 bases from J, leaving 8 bases between. This CDR3 is 12 amino acids long. Germline V CDR1 and CDR2: MNHEY, SVGAGI. The CDR3 DNA sequence: TGTGCCAGCAGTTACGGGCAAACTGAGCAGTTCTTC. It translates to CASSYGQTEQFF.

This clonotype was observed a handful of times. CDR3 nucleotide sequence: TGCGCCAGCAGCTTGGCGGGCGTAAGCCAAGAGACCCAGTACTTC. This sequence encodes CASSLAGVSQETQYF. The V gene is TRBV5-1, the J gene TRBJ2-5; unclear D gene. Germline V gives CDR1 SGHRS, CDR2 YFSETQ. The CDR3 spans 15 residues. The V gene lost 0 bases and the J gene lost 1 base, with 10 bases spanning the gap.

The table lists this clonotype with a few counts. The chain uses TRBV6-1 and TRBJ2-3; 9 bases fit TRBD1. Germline V gives CDR1 MNHNS, CDR2 SASEGT. The CDR3 spans 14 residues. Trimming removed 8 bases from V and 0 bases from J; junction bases left unmatched: 3. Here the CDR3 DNA reads TGTGCCAGCGACAGGGGGGTTAGCACAGATACGCAGTATTTT. It translates to CASDRGVSTDTQYF.

V gene TRBV6-1 combines with J gene TRBJ1-1; the D is unclear. The CDR3 is made up of 16 amino acids. V was shortened by 0 bases and J by 1 base, with 12 bases between the two germline ends. The germline CDR1 and CDR2 sequences are MNHNS and SASEGT. The CDR3 region has the DNA TGTGCCAGCAGTGAAGCGCCTCCGCCACCGAACACTGAAGCTTTCTTT. Protein: CASSEAPPPPNTEAFF.

This clonotype was observed a few times. The chain has TRBV20-1 and TRBJ2-7; D gene uncertain. From germline, CDR1 is DFQATT and CDR2 SNEGSKA (reference sequence). CDR3 size: 14 residues. V lost 0 bases and J 6 bases, leaving 15 bases between the germline ends. CDR3 protein: CSARDLARTSEQYF. The CDR3 nucleotides read TGCAGTGCTAGAGATCTGGCACGGACGTCCGAGCAGTACTTC.

The chain employs TRBV19 and TRBJ1-2, with D unresolved. Trimming cost V 4 bases and J 8 bases, with 14 bases left between them. Germline assignment: CDR1 LNHDA and CDR2 SQIVND (reference sequence). CDR3 size: 13 residues. CDR3 loop: CASSTAPLSGYTF. CDR3 DNA: TGTGCCAGTAGTACGGCTCCGCTGAGCGGCTACACCTTC.

The chain links TRBV20-1 to TRBJ2-1; D tentatively reads TRBD1 or TRBD2 (5 bases each). The CDR3 has 13 amino acids. CDR1 is DFQATT and CDR2 is SNEGSKA in the germline V gene (reference sequence). V was trimmed by 3 bases and J by 8 bases, leaving 14 bases between them. The CDR3 DNA is TGCAGTGCTAGGGTGGCGAGGGGCCATGAGCAGTTCTTC. Translated, it gives CSARVARGHEQFF.

Notes on this clonotype: The junction and the germline gene differ at one end; a read error may be behind it. V and J are TRBV7-9 and TRBJ2-1, with a tentative D call TRBD2 (5 bases). This CDR3 region has 8 residues. Germline-derived CDR1 and CDR2 are SEHNR and FQNEAQ (reference sequence). Here the CDR3 DNA reads TGTGCCAGCAGCTTAGGCGGGTTC. Amino acid sequence: CASSLGGF.

The genes are TRBV10-2 and TRBJ1-5; D is ambiguous. V lost 3 bases and J 7 bases, leaving 10 bases between the germline ends. The CDR3 is 13 residues long. Germline V CDR1 and CDR2: WSHSY, SAAADI. This chain's CDR3 is CASSDSGGQPQHF. For the CDR3, the DNA is TGCGCCAGCAGTGATTCCGGAGGACAGCCCCAGCATTTT.

There are a few counts of this clonotype. The rearrangement links TRBV30 to TRBJ2-7, with 9 bases lining up with TRBD1. The CDR3 runs to 15 residues. The V gene end was trimmed by 3 bases and the J gene end by 2 bases; junction bases not matched to a gene: 8. Germline V lookup: CDR1 GTSNPN, CDR2 SVGIG (reference sequence). CDR3 in amino acids: CAWSDPGQGTYEQYF. Written as DNA, the CDR3 is TGTGCCTGGAGCGATCCGGGACAGGGAACCTACGAGCAGTACTTC.

This clonotype was seen a few times. This chain links TRBV19 with TRBJ2-4; the D is unclear. Germline lookup yields CDR1 LNHDA and CDR2 SQIVND (reference sequence). Trimming removed 6 bases from V and 0 bases from J, with 12 bases in between. The CDR3 is 15 residues long. The CDR3 sequence is CASSPEMIAKNIQYF. As DNA, the CDR3 is TGTGCCAGTAGCCCGGAGATGATAGCCAAAAACATTCAGTACTTC.

This clonotype was observed a handful of times. The chain joins TRBV6-2 or TRBV6-3 to TRBJ1-5; 8 nucleotides line up with TRBD1. The CDR3 extends over 14 amino acids. Germline-derived CDR1 and CDR2 are MNHEY and SVGEGT. Unmatched junction bases numbered 4, after V lost 5 bases and J lost 4 bases. The CDR3 DNA sequence: TGTGCCAGCAGTCAGACAGGGGAAAATCAGCCCCAGCATTTT. Encoded protein: CASSQTGENQPQHF.

The genes are TRBV3-1 and TRBJ2-7, with TRBD1 as a possible D gene (6 bases). Between the trimmed V and J ends, which lost 3 bases and 2 bases, there was a span of 11 bases. CDR3 size: 14 residues. Per the germline V gene, CDR1 is LGHDT and CDR2 is YNNKEL (reference sequence). The CDR3 is CASSHGQRAYEQYF. CDR3 nucleotides: TGTGCCAGCAGCCACGGACAGAGAGCCTACGAGCAGTACTTC.

This chain links TRBV19 with TRBJ2-1, with D possibly TRBD2 on 5 matching bases. V lost 7 bases, J lost 1 base, and 17 bases lay in between. In germline, CDR1 is LNHDA, CDR2 SQIVND (reference sequence). The CDR3 has 16 amino acids. CDR3 sequence (DNA): TGTGCCAGTAAAGGCGGGCAGGAGCTATCCTACAATGAGCAGTTCTTC. Translated, it gives CASKGGQELSYNEQFF.

The sample holds a few counts of this clonotype. This chain connects TRBV11-2 to TRBJ2-2; perhaps D is TRBD1 or TRBD2 (5 bases each). Germline V lookup: CDR1 SGHAT, CDR2 FQNNGV. V lost 2 bases, J lost 3 bases, and 13 bases lay in between. The CDR3 is 16 residues long. The CDR3: CASSLLGRTDTGELFF. The CDR3 nucleotides read TGTGCCAGCAGCTTACTGGGACGGACCGACACCGGGGAGCTGTTTTTT. The full variable domain, completed using reference TRBV11-2 and TRBJ2-2, is EAGVAQSPRYKIIEKRQSVAFWCNPISGHATLYWYQQILGQGPKLLIQFQNNGVVDDSQLPKDRFSAERLKGVDSTLKIQPAKLEDSAVYLCASSLLGRTDTGELFFGEGSRLTVL.

This clonotype showed up many times. The gene calls are TRBV5-1 and TRBJ2-6, with D uncertain. Germline values: CDR1 SGHRS, CDR2 YFSETQ. This CDR3 is 17 amino acids long. The V end was cut by 4 bases, the J end by 0 bases, with 14 bases between. The CDR3 DNA sequence: TGCGCCAGCAGCCCCACGGGCTCAAGCTCTGGGGCCAACGTCCTGACTTTC. Encoded protein: CASSPTGSSSGANVLTF.

This clonotype occurred many times. The genes are TRBV5-6 and TRBJ1-1, with D uncertain. The CDR3 covers 14 residues. Per germline, CDR1 SGHDT and CDR2 YYEEEE. V lost 4 bases to trimming and J lost 6 bases, with 16 bases between them. DNA of the CDR3: TGTGCCAGCAGCCCGGGCCCCGACACCCCTGAAGCTTTCTTT. Translation: CASSPGPDTPEAFF. The full variable domain, its missing parts supplied by reference TRBV5-6 and TRBJ1-1, is DAGVTQSPTHLIKTRGQQVTLRCSPKSGHDTVSWYQQALGQGPQFIFQYYEEEERQRGNFPDRFSGHQFPNYSSELNVNALLLGDSALYLCASSPGPDTPEAFFGQGTRLTVV.

J is TRBJ2-2 and V is TRBV6-2 or TRBV6-3, with TRBD2 as a possible D gene (7 bases). There are 15 residues in the CDR3. Trimming stripped 5 bases from V and 6 bases from J, with 16 bases between. Germline CDR1 and CDR2: MNHEY and SVGEGT. CDR3 amino acids: CASSHIAGASGELFF. The CDR3 coding sequence is TGTGCCAGCAGTCACATCGCGGGGGCGTCCGGGGAGCTGTTTTTT.

V and J are TRBV7-2 and TRBJ2-6; D is unclear. CDR3 length: 17 residues. The V end was cut by 0 bases, the J end by 0 bases, with 9 bases between. Germline loops: CDR1 SGHTA, CDR2 FQGNSA. As DNA, the CDR3 is TGTGCCAGCAGCTTAGCGGTCCGGAGCTCTGGGGCCAACGTCCTGACTTTC. Its protein product is CASSLAVRSSGANVLTF.

This chain links TRBV5-1 with TRBJ2-1, with 10 bases identical to TRBD2. Trimming removed 4 bases from V and 8 bases from J; junction bases left unmatched: 9. The CDR3 has 15 amino acids. Germline V gives CDR1 SGHRS, CDR2 YFSETQ. The CDR3 nucleotides read TGCGCCAGCAGCCCAGAGCGGGGGGGCCGGTATGAGCAGTTCTTC. It codes for CASSPERGGRYEQFF.

This clonotype was observed a few times. J is TRBJ1-6 and V is TRBV12-3 or TRBV12-4; 8 bases map to TRBD1. V lost 6 bases, J lost 7 bases, and 11 bases stayed unmatched. The CDR3 has 16 residues. CDR3 nucleotides: TGTGCCAGCAGCCACGGACAGGGTGTTAACAATTCACCCCTCCACTTT. Amino acid sequence: CASSHGQGVNNSPLHF.

The sample holds many counts of this clonotype. The chain is built from TRBV5-1 and TRBJ2-5; D may be TRBD1 or TRBD2 (5 bases each). Trimming pared 4 bases from V and 5 bases from J, leaving 24 bases between. The CDR3 length is 17 residues. Germline assignment: CDR1 SGHRS and CDR2 YFSETQ. CDR3 loop: CASSLRPRDGGSETQYF. Here the CDR3 DNA reads TGCGCCAGCAGCCTGCGTCCCCGGGACGGCGGGTCGGAGACCCAGTACTTC.

The chain links TRBV10-3 to TRBJ2-7; TRBD2 aligns across 12 bases. The germline gives CDR1 ENHRY, CDR2 SYGVKD. The CDR3 has 15 residues. The J segment lost 3 bases and the V segment lost 3 bases, leaving 3 bases of the junction unmatched. The CDR3 bases are TGTGCCATCAGTGACCGGACTAGCGGGGACTACGAGCAGTACTTC. It yields the protein CAISDRTSGDYEQYF.